The 10 T cell receptor beta chains below all came from one sample that was sequenced in a study of OX40 agonist ivuxolimab in advanced cancers. The assay was immunoSEQ multiplex PCR, and TCRdb's table has in-frame clones only and misses some. The sample records about 65,000 clones, around 80% being singletons. The specimen comprised CD4+ or CD8+ T cells sorted from blood, sampled in a trial of the OX40 agonist ivuxolimab. The receptors originated from an adult with an advanced solid tumor such as melanoma, head and neck, liver or kidney cancer.

The table lists this clone with a count of one. This sequence joins TRBV6-1 and TRBJ1-1; D possibly corresponds to TRBD1 (5 bases). V lost 4 bases and J lost 6, with 21 bases in between. The V gene's germline CDR1 is MNHNS and CDR2 SASEGT. The CDR3 consists of 16 residues. The DNA of the CDR3 is TGTGCCAGCAGTGCAATGGGGCAGGGTGGGAGTCCTGAAGCTTTCTTT. Translation: CASSAMGQGGSPEAFF.

V is TRBV29-1 and J is TRBJ1-4, with 12 bases fitting TRBD1. The junction had 10 bases not matched to a gene; V was cut back by 6 bases and J by 11 bases. This CDR3 region has 14 residues. CDR1 SQVTM and CDR2 ANQGSEA come from the germline V gene. The CDR3 is CSVQVGDRGLKLFF. The CDR3 nucleotides read TGCAGCGTCCAAGTGGGGGACAGGGGGCTGAAACTGTTTTTT.

The chain links TRBV19 to TRBJ1-1; 8 bases line up with TRBD1. This CDR3 comprises 13 residues. Germline assignment: CDR1 LNHDA and CDR2 SQIVND (reference sequence). Trimming removed 7 bases from V and 8 bases from J; junction bases left unmatched: 9. DNA of the CDR3: TGTGCCAGTAAGACACAGGGGGAGGGCGAAGCTTTCTTT. Its translation: CASKTQGEGEAFF. The full variable domain, with the rest looked up from reference TRBV19 and TRBJ1-1, is DGGITQSPKYLFRKEGQNVTLSCEQNLNHDAMYWYRQDPGQGLRLIYYSQIVNDFQKGDIAEGYSVSREKKESFPLTVTSAQKNPTAFYLCASKTQGEGEAFFGQGTRLTVV.

The rearrangement joins TRBV11-3 to TRBJ2-7; a weak D match, TRBD1 (6 bases). Germline V gives CDR1 SGHNT, CDR2 YENEEA. The CDR3 runs 13 residues. V was clipped by 5 bases and J by 6 bases, with 14 bases between them. DNA for the CDR3: TGTGCCAGCAGCGTCTCAGGGGTGAGCGAGCAGTACGTC. Encoded protein: CASSVSGVSEQYV.

In this sample, this clone turned up a few times. This chain connects TRBV6-1 to TRBJ1-5; TRBD1 matches at 8 bases. This CDR3 contains 15 residues. Germline CDR1 MNHNS, CDR2 SASEGT. After removal of 7 bases from V and 7 bases from J, the junction contained 12 bases not matched to a gene. The CDR3: CASTLTGGAFQPQHF. The CDR3 nucleotides read TGTGCCAGCACCCTAACAGGGGGAGCTTTCCAGCCCCAGCATTTT.

As to this clone: Other DNA sequences from this sample encode an identical CDR3 as well. This rearrangement joins TRBV19 to TRBJ1-1; 9 bases align to TRBD1. Germline V gene lookup returns CDR1 LNHDA and CDR2 SQIVND (reference sequence). The CDR3 has 15 amino acids. J was trimmed by 3 bases and V by 4 bases; bases with no gene match: 6. The CDR3 protein is CASSTSDRGDTEAFF. The CDR3 nucleotides are TGTGCCAGTAGTACTTCGGACAGGGGTGACACTGAAGCTTTCTTT.

The chain couples TRBV5-6 to TRBJ2-7, with D possibly being TRBD1 (5 bases). Germline V lookup: CDR1 SGHDT, CDR2 YYEEEE. V shed 1 base and J shed 0 bases, with 5 bases lying between them. This CDR3 region has 13 residues. The CDR3 spells CASSLTGSYEQYV. The CDR3 DNA reads TGTGCCAGCAGCTTGACAGGCTCCTACGAGCAGTACGTC.

V usage is TRBV28 and J usage is TRBJ2-7; TRBD1 might be the D (6 bases). Germline assignment: CDR1 MDHEN and CDR2 SYDVKM. The CDR3 runs 16 residues. Trimming cost V 4 bases and J 2 bases, with 18 bases left between them. The CDR3 loop is CASSSESGTLTYEQYF. The CDR3 nucleotides are TGTGCCAGCAGTTCGGAGTCAGGGACATTAACCTACGAGCAGTACTTC.

This clone appeared a single time. V and J are TRBV2 and TRBJ2-7; 12 nucleotides align to TRBD2. J gave up 7 bases and V 3 bases, and 4 bases lay outside the gene matches. The length of the CDR3 is 14 residues. CDR1 and CDR2 from the germline V gene are SNHLY and FYNNEI. In DNA form, the CDR3 reads TGTGCCAGCAGTGACCTACTAGCGGGAGGAGAGCAGTACTTC. It codes for CASSDLLAGGEQYF.

The chain has TRBV7-9 and TRBJ2-6, with a tentative D call TRBD1 (6 bases). The CDR3 has 15 amino acids. V was trimmed by 8 bases and J by 0 bases, leaving 11 bases between them. Per the germline V gene, CDR1 is SEHNR and CDR2 is FQNEAQ (reference sequence). As DNA, the CDR3 is TGTGCCAGCCCCCACAGGGACTCTGGGGCCAACGTCCTGACTTTC. It yields the protein CASPHRDSGANVLTF.